This T cell receptor (beta chain) was captured in a study of blood T cell repertoires in COVID-19. As for the study in general: PBMCs, B-cell-depleted T cells, or T cells provided the cDNA or gDNA that made up the material.

This table comes from immunoSEQ multiplex PCR, and its TCRdb copy is limited to in-frame clones, with some not included. The repertoire consists of about 76,000 clones, with about 80% occurring once and the leading ten covering more than 10%. The V gene end was trimmed by 3 bases and the J gene end by 4 bases; junction bases not matched to a gene: 5. This CDR3 comprises 15 residues. Germline values: CDR1 MNHEY, CDR2 SVGEGT. The sequenced material came from peripheral blood. The receptor's source is a human donor in a cohort sampled during active COVID-19. This chain links TRBV6-2 or TRBV6-3 with TRBJ1-5; 8 positions match TRBD1. CDR3 protein: CASSYRQGSNQPQHF. DNA of the CDR3: TGTGCCAGCAGTTATCGACAGGGGTCAAATCAGCCCCAGCATTTT.